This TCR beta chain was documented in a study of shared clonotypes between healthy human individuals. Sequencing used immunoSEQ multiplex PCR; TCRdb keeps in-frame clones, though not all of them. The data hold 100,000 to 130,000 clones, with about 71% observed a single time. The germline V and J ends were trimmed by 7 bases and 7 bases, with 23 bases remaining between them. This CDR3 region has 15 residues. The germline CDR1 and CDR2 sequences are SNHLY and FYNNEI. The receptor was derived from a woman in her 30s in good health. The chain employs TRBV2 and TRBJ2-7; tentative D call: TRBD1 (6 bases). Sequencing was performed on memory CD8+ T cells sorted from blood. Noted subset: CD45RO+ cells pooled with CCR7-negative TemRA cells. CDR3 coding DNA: TGTGCCAGCAACGTGGCCGGGACAAATAAGAGAGAGCAGTACTTC. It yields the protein CASNVAGTNKREQYF.